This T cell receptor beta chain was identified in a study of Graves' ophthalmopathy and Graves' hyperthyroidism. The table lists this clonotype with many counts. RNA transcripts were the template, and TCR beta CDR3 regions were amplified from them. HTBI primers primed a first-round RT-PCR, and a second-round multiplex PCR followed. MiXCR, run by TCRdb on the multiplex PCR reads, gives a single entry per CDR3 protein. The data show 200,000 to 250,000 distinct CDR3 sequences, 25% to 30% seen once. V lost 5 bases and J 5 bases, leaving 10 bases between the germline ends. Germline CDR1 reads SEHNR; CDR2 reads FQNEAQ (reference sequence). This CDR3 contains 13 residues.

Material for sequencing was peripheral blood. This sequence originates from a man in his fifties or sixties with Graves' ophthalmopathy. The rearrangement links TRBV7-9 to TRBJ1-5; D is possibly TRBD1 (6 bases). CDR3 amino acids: CASSEDSDQPQHF. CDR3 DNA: TGTGCCAGCAGCGAGGACAGCGATCAGCCCCAGCATTTT.